The clone carrying this T cell receptor (beta chain) was seen repeatedly, ten times or more. This CDR3 has 16 residues. Germline lookup yields CDR1 MNHEY and CDR2 SMNVEV (reference sequence). V gave up 5 bases and J gave up 0 bases; unmatched junction bases: 9. This sample is drawn from a study of T cell repertoires in cytomegalovirus infection. TCRdb reanalysed the reads using MiXCR and keeps one entry per CDR3 protein. This sample has around 440,000 distinct CDR3 sequences, with around 11% found just once. V gene TRBV27 combines with J gene TRBJ1-2; 7 bases are shared with TRBD1. Sequenced input: PBMCs. This clonotype originated in a human donor in good health (CMV status not recorded). Some clones in this sample may be carry-over from other donors' samples. The CDR3 spells CASSLLRQGANYGYTF. The CDR3 DNA reads TGTGCCAGCAGTCTATTACGACAGGGAGCTAACTATGGCTACACCTTC.